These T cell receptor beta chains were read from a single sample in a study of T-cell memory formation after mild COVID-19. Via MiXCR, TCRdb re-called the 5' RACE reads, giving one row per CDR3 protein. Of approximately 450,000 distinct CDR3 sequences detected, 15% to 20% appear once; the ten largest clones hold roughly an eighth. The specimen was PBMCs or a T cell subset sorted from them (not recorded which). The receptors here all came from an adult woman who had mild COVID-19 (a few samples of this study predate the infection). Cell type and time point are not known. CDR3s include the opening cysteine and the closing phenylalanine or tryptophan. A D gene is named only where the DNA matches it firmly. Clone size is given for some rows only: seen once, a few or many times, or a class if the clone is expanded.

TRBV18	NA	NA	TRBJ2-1	TGTGCCAGCTCACCATTTAGACCGAGCTCCTACAATGAGCAGTTCTTC	CASSPFRPSSYNEQFF
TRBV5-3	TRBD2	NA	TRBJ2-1	TGTGCCAGAAGCTTGTTTGCGGGGGATGACAATGAGCAGTTCTTC	CARSLFAGDDNEQFF
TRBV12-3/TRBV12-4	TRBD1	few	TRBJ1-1	TGTGCCAGCAGTCTCGACAGGGATGGGGCTGAAGCTTTCTTT	CASSLDRDGAEAFF
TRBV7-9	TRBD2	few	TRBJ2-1	TGTGCCAGCAGCTTAGGACTAGCGGGAGCACTCAATGAGCAGTTCTTC	CASSLGLAGALNEQFF
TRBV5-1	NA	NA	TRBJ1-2	TGCGCCAGCAGCCCCTCTGGCCCCGTCGGCTATGGCTACACCTTC	CASSPSGPVGYGYTF
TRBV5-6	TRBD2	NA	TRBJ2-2	TGTGCCAGCAGCTTCGGTTTGGGGGGAGGGCTCAACACCGGGGAGCTGTTTTTT	CASSFGLGGGLNTGELFF
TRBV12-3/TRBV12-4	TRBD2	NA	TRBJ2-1	TGTGCCAGCAGTACACGACTAGCGGGAGGAGACAATGAGCAGTTCTTC	CASSTRLAGGDNEQFF
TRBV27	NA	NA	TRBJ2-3	TGTGCCAGCAGTGCCCTAGGAGGCACAGATACGCAGTATTTT	CASSALGGTDTQYF
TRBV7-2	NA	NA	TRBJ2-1	TGTGCCAGCAGCTTAAGACTAGACCCCTACAATGAGCAGTTCTTC	CASSLRLDPYNEQFF
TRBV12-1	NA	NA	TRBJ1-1	TGTGCCAGCAGCCCTAGGGAGGGGGAGAGCACTGAAGCTTTCTTT	CASSPREGESTEAFF
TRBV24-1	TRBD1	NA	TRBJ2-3	TGTGCCACCAGTGATTCCCGACAGGGAAGAAGGACAGATACGCAGTATTTT	CATSDSRQGRRTDTQYF
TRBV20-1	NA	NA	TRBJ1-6	TGCAGTGCTATAGAAGGGGGAAGCTCCTATAATTCACCCCTCCACTTT	CSAIEGGSSYNSPLHF
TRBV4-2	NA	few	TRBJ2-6	TGTGCCAGCAGCCCACGACAGAATATTAACTCTGGGGCCAACGTCCTGACTTTC	CASSPRQNINSGANVLTF
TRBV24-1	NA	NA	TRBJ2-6	TGTGCCACCAGTGATGCCCAGACCTCTGGGGCCAACGTCCTGACTTTC	CATSDAQTSGANVLTF
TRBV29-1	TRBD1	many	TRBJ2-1	TGCAGCGTGGGGACAGGGGGGAACAATGAGCAGTTCTTC	CSVGTGGNNEQFF
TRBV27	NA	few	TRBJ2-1	TGTGCCAGCAGTTTATCGGGGGGGCGGGGTGAGCAGTTCTTC	CASSLSGGRGEQFF
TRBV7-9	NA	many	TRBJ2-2	TGTGCCAGCAGCGGGGAGCTGTTTTTT	CASSGELFF
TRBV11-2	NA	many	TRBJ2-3	TGTGCCAGCATACAGCGGGGCCAGGGGGGTACGCAGTATTTT	CASIQRGQGGTQYF
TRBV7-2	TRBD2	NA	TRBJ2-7	TGTGCCAGCAGCCCGGACGAAAGACGCCTAGCGGGGGAAACCTACGAGCAGTACTTC	CASSPDERRLAGETYEQYF
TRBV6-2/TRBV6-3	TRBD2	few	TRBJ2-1	TGTGCCAGCAGACCCCCTAGCGGGAGCGAGTCTGAGCAGTTCTTC	CASRPPSGSESEQFF
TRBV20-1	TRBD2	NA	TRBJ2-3	TGCAGTGCTAGAGTTAAAGCTAGCGGGAGTTTCGCAGATACGCAGTATTTT	CSARVKASGSFADTQYF
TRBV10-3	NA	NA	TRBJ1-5	TGTGCCATCAGCCAAGGGGTAGGCAATCAGCCCCAGCATTTT	CAISQGVGNQPQHF
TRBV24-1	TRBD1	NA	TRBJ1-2	TGTGCCACCAGTGATACCGGACAGGAGAGAAACTATGGCTACACCTTC	CATSDTGQERNYGYTF
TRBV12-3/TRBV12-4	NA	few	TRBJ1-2	TGTGCCAGCAGCTTGACAGGACATGGCTACACCTTC	CASSLTGHGYTF
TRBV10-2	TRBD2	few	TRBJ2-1	TGCGCCAGCAGCGGACTAGCGGTCCTACAATGGGAGCAGTTCTTC	CASSGLAVLQWEQFF
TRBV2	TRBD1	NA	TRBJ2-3	TGTGCCAGCAAATCCTATGGACAGGGTAGGGCAGATACGCAGTATTTT	CASKSYGQGRADTQYF
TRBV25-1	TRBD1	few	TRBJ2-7	TGTGCCAGCAGTGACCTAGGACAGGCCGCCTACGAGCAGTACTTC	CASSDLGQAAYEQYF
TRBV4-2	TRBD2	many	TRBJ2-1	TGTGCCAGCAGCCAAGGCGGCGGGAGCGACTACAATGAGCAGTTCTTC	CASSQGGGSDYNEQFF
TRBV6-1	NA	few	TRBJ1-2	TGTGCCAGCAGTGATTTGACGGGGGGCCGGGTCTATGGCTACACCTTC	CASSDLTGGRVYGYTF
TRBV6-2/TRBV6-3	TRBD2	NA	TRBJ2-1	TGTGCCAGCAGTTATGTGGGACTAGCGTCGCTGGCTGAGCAGTTCTTC	CASSYVGLASLAEQFF
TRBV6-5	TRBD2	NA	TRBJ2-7	TGTGCCAGCAGCTCCCTCACTAGCGGGAGGACCTACGAGCAGTACTTC	CASSSLTSGRTYEQYF